Described below is a single TCR beta chain sequence and its context. What it binds is not known. This sample is part of a study of shared clonotypes between healthy human individuals. Overall study: Per donor, CD8 memory used one plate, CD8 naive used two, CD4 memory used three and CD4 naive used three.

Study-level points and caveats: The authors expected sequencing depth to affect clonotype sharing among donors. Depth was large, yet rarefaction showed that sorted-subset sequencing was incomplete.

The V and J ends lost 0 bases and 5 bases, in that order; junction bases with no gene match: 11. Looked up from germline, CDR1 is SEHNR and CDR2 is FQNEAQ (reference sequence). This CDR3 spans 17 amino acids. TCRdb's table, derived via immunoSEQ multiplex PCR, lists solely in-frame clones and lacks some. The table includes some 1,400,000 clones, over 95% detected once. The V gene is TRBV7-9, the J gene TRBJ2-5; 8 bases agree with TRBD1. The sequence derives from a man aged 25 to 45 in good health. Sequencing was carried out using naive CD4+ T cells sorted from blood. The sample's subset: CD45RA+ positively selected. Written as DNA, the CDR3 is TGTGCCAGCAGCTTAGCGGCAGGGGGCCCACTTGACGAGACCCAGTACTTC. This sequence encodes CASSLAAGGPLDETQYF.